This is a list of T cell receptor beta chains from one sample in a study of vaccination effects on CD4 cells after COVID-19. The antigens for these receptors are not known. Data came from immunoSEQ multiplex PCR; TCRdb stores just in-frame clones and leaves some out. The sample yields 25,000 to 30,000 clones, more than 60% seen once. Sequenced material: CD4+ T cells from PBMCs cultured with HCoV-NL63 spike peptides, taken after COVID-19 vaccination. Source of these receptors: a human donor who received a COVID-19 vaccine. Both conserved end residues are part of each CDR3. Fields, in order: D gene, J gene, clone size, V gene, CDR3 DNA, CDR3 protein. A D gene is named only where the DNA matches it firmly. Where a row states a size, it is once, few, many or the class of an expanded clone; other rows omit it.

d_call: .
j_call: TRBJ2-5
clone_size: .
v_call: TRBV7-9
cdr3_nt: TGTGCCAGCAGCTTAATGGGGACTGAAGAGACCCAGTACTTC
cdr3_aa: CASSLMGTEETQYF

d_call: .
j_call: TRBJ2-1
clone_size: .
v_call: TRBV11-3
cdr3_nt: TGTGCCAGCAGCCTCAGGGTCGGTGAGCAGTTCTTC
cdr3_aa: CASSLRVGEQFF

d_call: .
j_call: TRBJ1-3
clone_size: .
v_call: TRBV2
cdr3_nt: TGTGCCAGCAGCACCTCTAGAGGGGGGATTAGGGGCACCATATATTTT
cdr3_aa: CASSTSRGGIRGTIYF

d_call: .
j_call: TRBJ2-7
clone_size: .
v_call: TRBV24-1
cdr3_nt: TGTGCCACCAGTGGTTACGGAGGGTCCAACGAGCAGTACTTC
cdr3_aa: CATSGYGGSNEQYF

d_call: .
j_call: TRBJ2-7
clone_size: .
v_call: TRBV5-1
cdr3_nt: TGCGCCAGCAGCTTGGTATCCCAGTCCTACGAGCAGTACTTC
cdr3_aa: CASSLVSQSYEQYF

d_call: .
j_call: TRBJ2-7
clone_size: few
v_call: TRBV7-9
cdr3_nt: TGTGCCAGCAGCTTAAACTACGAGCAGTACTTC
cdr3_aa: CASSLNYEQYF

d_call: .
j_call: TRBJ2-1
clone_size: .
v_call: TRBV5-6
cdr3_nt: TGTGCCAGCAGCTCTACTGGACGGTTCTACAATGAGCAGTTCTTC
cdr3_aa: CASSSTGRFYNEQFF

d_call: TRBD1
j_call: TRBJ1-5
clone_size: .
v_call: TRBV4-2
cdr3_nt: TGTGCCAGCAGCCCTGGGACAGGGAATCAGCCCCAGCATTTT
cdr3_aa: CASSPGTGNQPQHF

d_call: .
j_call: TRBJ1-1
clone_size: .
v_call: TRBV12-3/TRBV12-4
cdr3_nt: TGTGCCAGCAGTCAGTTCGGAATCACTGAAGCTTTCTTT
cdr3_aa: CASSQFGITEAFF

d_call: .
j_call: TRBJ2-7
clone_size: .
v_call: TRBV4-2
cdr3_nt: TGTGCCAGCAGCCAAGAAGGACACAACTCCTACGAGCAGTACTTC
cdr3_aa: CASSQEGHNSYEQYF

d_call: .
j_call: TRBJ1-2
clone_size: .
v_call: TRBV14
cdr3_nt: TGTGCCAGCAGCCTCGTTGACAGGAGTATCTATGGCTACACCTTC
cdr3_aa: CASSLVDRSIYGYTF

d_call: .
j_call: TRBJ2-7
clone_size: .
v_call: TRBV11-2
cdr3_nt: TGTGCCAGCAGCCTACAGGTAAACGAGCAGTACTTC
cdr3_aa: CASSLQVNEQYF

d_call: TRBD1
j_call: TRBJ1-5
clone_size: medium-sized
v_call: TRBV24-1
cdr3_nt: TGTGCCACCAGTGATTCGGGACAGGGTAGCAATCAGCCCCAGCATTTT
cdr3_aa: CATSDSGQGSNQPQHF

d_call: TRBD2
j_call: TRBJ2-1
clone_size: once
v_call: TRBV5-6
cdr3_nt: TGTGCCAGCAGCTCCCCGGAACTAGCGGGGGGAGGCTCCTACAATGAGCAGTTCTTC
cdr3_aa: CASSSPELAGGGSYNEQFF

d_call: .
j_call: TRBJ1-5
clone_size: .
v_call: TRBV7-2
cdr3_nt: TGTGCCAGCAGCTTATTCGGATCGGTCGGCAATCAGCCCCAGCATTTT
cdr3_aa: CASSLFGSVGNQPQHF

d_call: TRBD1
j_call: TRBJ1-3
clone_size: .
v_call: TRBV7-9
cdr3_nt: TGTGCCAGCAGCAAAGGACAGGGTGGCTCTGGAAACACCATATATTTT
cdr3_aa: CASSKGQGGSGNTIYF

d_call: TRBD2
j_call: TRBJ2-7
clone_size: .
v_call: TRBV28
cdr3_nt: TGTGCCAGCAGTTTAGGCGGGGAGGGATTAACCTACGAGCAGTACTTC
cdr3_aa: CASSLGGEGLTYEQYF

d_call: TRBD2
j_call: TRBJ2-7
clone_size: .
v_call: TRBV24-1
cdr3_nt: TGTGCCACCAGTGAATCTAGCGGGTCCTACGAGCAGTACTTC
cdr3_aa: CATSESSGSYEQYF

d_call: TRBD2
j_call: TRBJ2-5
clone_size: medium-sized
v_call: TRBV4-2
cdr3_nt: TGTGCCAGCAGCCCGACTAGCGGGGTACAAGAGACCCAGTACTTC
cdr3_aa: CASSPTSGVQETQYF

d_call: .
j_call: TRBJ1-1
clone_size: few
v_call: TRBV3-1/TRBV3-2
cdr3_nt: TGTGCCAGCAGCCAACTCTTACAGGGTAGAGGAGCTTTCTTT
cdr3_aa: CASSQLLQGRGAFF

d_call: .
j_call: TRBJ1-2
clone_size: .
v_call: TRBV27
cdr3_nt: TGTGCCAGCAGTTTATCGGGGACTCAAGCCGGAGGCTACACCTTC
cdr3_aa: CASSLSGTQAGGYTF

d_call: .
j_call: TRBJ2-2
clone_size: .
v_call: TRBV6-1
cdr3_nt: TGTGCCAGCAGTGAGAACTACGCGAACACCGGGGAGCTGTTTTTT
cdr3_aa: CASSENYANTGELFF

d_call: .
j_call: TRBJ2-7
clone_size: .
v_call: TRBV20-1
cdr3_nt: TGCAGTGCTAGTGACGAGTCCAGGGACGAGCAGTACTTC
cdr3_aa: CSASDESRDEQYF

d_call: TRBD2
j_call: TRBJ2-7
clone_size: .
v_call: TRBV14
cdr3_nt: TGTGCCAGCAGCCAAAGAGCGGGAGTCTACGAGCAGTACTTC
cdr3_aa: CASSQRAGVYEQYF

d_call: .
j_call: TRBJ2-5
clone_size: .
v_call: TRBV6-5
cdr3_nt: TGTGCCAGCAGTTACGGGGGATTGGGCGGTATCGCCCAGTACTTC
cdr3_aa: CASSYGGLGGIAQYF

d_call: .
j_call: TRBJ1-6
clone_size: .
v_call: TRBV5-1
cdr3_nt: TGCGCCAGCAGCTTCGGGGCGCGGGATTCACCCCTCCACTTT
cdr3_aa: CASSFGARDSPLHF

d_call: TRBD2
j_call: TRBJ2-7
clone_size: .
v_call: TRBV30
cdr3_nt: TGTGCCTGGGGAGCGGGGCCCTACGAGCAGTACTTC
cdr3_aa: CAWGAGPYEQYF

d_call: .
j_call: TRBJ1-2
clone_size: .
v_call: TRBV6-5
cdr3_nt: TGTGCCAGCGGCCTCGACAGGTCCCCCTATGGCTACACCTTC
cdr3_aa: CASGLDRSPYGYTF

d_call: .
j_call: TRBJ1-4
clone_size: .
v_call: TRBV7-9
cdr3_nt: TGTGCCAGCAGCTTAGGACAGAATAATGAAAAACTGTTTTTT
cdr3_aa: CASSLGQNNEKLFF

d_call: TRBD1
j_call: TRBJ2-5
clone_size: once
v_call: TRBV14
cdr3_nt: TGTGCCAGCAGCCAAGCCGGGACAGTGGCTCGGGAGACCCAGTACTTC
cdr3_aa: CASSQAGTVARETQYF

d_call: .
j_call: TRBJ1-2
clone_size: few
v_call: TRBV20-1
cdr3_nt: TGCAGTGCCGGAGGACCCTATGGCTACACCTTC
cdr3_aa: CSAGGPYGYTF

d_call: .
j_call: TRBJ2-5
clone_size: once
v_call: TRBV19
cdr3_nt: TGTGCCAGTAGTCCGCGCGGAGGGTCTGAGACCCAGTACTTC
cdr3_aa: CASSPRGGSETQYF

d_call: .
j_call: TRBJ2-5
clone_size: .
v_call: TRBV24-1
cdr3_nt: TGTGCCACCAGTGATCCCGGACAGCTATGGGAGACCCAGTACTTC
cdr3_aa: CATSDPGQLWETQYF

d_call: TRBD1
j_call: TRBJ1-1
clone_size: few
v_call: TRBV19
cdr3_nt: TGTGCCAGTAGTGACCTCCCCTTGGGACAGGAAGCTTTCTTT
cdr3_aa: CASSDLPLGQEAFF

d_call: .
j_call: TRBJ2-7
clone_size: .
v_call: TRBV21-1
cdr3_nt: TGTGCCAGCAGCACCAACCCCCCAGGGAAGTTCGCCTACGAGCAGTACTTC
cdr3_aa: CASSTNPPGKFAYEQYF

d_call: TRBD2
j_call: TRBJ2-3
clone_size: .
v_call: TRBV11-2
cdr3_nt: TGTGCCAGCAGCGAACTAGCGACCAGCACAGATACGCAGTATTTT
cdr3_aa: CASSELATSTDTQYF

d_call: TRBD2
j_call: TRBJ2-1
clone_size: once
v_call: TRBV27
cdr3_nt: TGTGCCAACCCCCTATCTGGGACTAGCGGTACAGGTGAGCAGTTCTTC
cdr3_aa: CANPLSGTSGTGEQFF

d_call: .
j_call: TRBJ2-2
clone_size: .
v_call: TRBV24-1
cdr3_nt: TGTGCCACCAGTGATCGAGCGCGGGGCACCGGGGAGCTGTTTTTT
cdr3_aa: CATSDRARGTGELFF

d_call: .
j_call: TRBJ2-7
clone_size: .
v_call: TRBV4-2
cdr3_nt: TGTGCCAGCAGCCAAGATCCCCGGGCATTCTACGAGCAGTACTTC
cdr3_aa: CASSQDPRAFYEQYF

d_call: .
j_call: TRBJ2-4
clone_size: .
v_call: TRBV2
cdr3_nt: TGTGCCAGCAGTGCGACTATTCAGGGCATTCAGTACTTC
cdr3_aa: CASSATIQGIQYF

d_call: TRBD1
j_call: TRBJ2-1
clone_size: .
v_call: TRBV18
cdr3_nt: TGTGCCAGCTCACCGGGACAGGGGGAATTCAATGAGCAGTTCTTC
cdr3_aa: CASSPGQGEFNEQFF

d_call: .
j_call: TRBJ2-3
clone_size: .
v_call: TRBV6-4
cdr3_nt: TGTGCCAGCAGTGACGGGAGCACAGATACGCAGTATTTT
cdr3_aa: CASSDGSTDTQYF

d_call: .
j_call: TRBJ2-1
clone_size: .
v_call: TRBV4-1
cdr3_nt: TGCGCCAGCAGCCGAGCAGGGAGCGGTGAGCAGTTCTTC
cdr3_aa: CASSRAGSGEQFF

d_call: TRBD2
j_call: TRBJ2-2
clone_size: few
v_call: TRBV19
cdr3_nt: TGTGCCAGTAGTGGGGCGGGAGGGGCCGGGGAGCTGTTTTTT
cdr3_aa: CASSGAGGAGELFF

d_call: .
j_call: TRBJ2-3
clone_size: .
v_call: TRBV12-2
cdr3_nt: TGTGCAAGTCGCTTAGGACCCCTAGCGGGGGGGTTTACAGATACGCAGTATTTT
cdr3_aa: CASRLGPLAGGFTDTQYF

d_call: TRBD2
j_call: TRBJ2-5
clone_size: .
v_call: TRBV5-1
cdr3_nt: TGCGCCAGCAGCTTGAATGGGGAGGGAGAGACCCAGTACTTC
cdr3_aa: CASSLNGEGETQYF

d_call: TRBD1
j_call: TRBJ2-7
clone_size: .
v_call: TRBV18
cdr3_nt: TGTGCCAGCTCACCTCCCGGGACAGGGACCTACGAGCAGTACTTC
cdr3_aa: CASSPPGTGTYEQYF

d_call: TRBD1
j_call: TRBJ1-2
clone_size: .
v_call: TRBV12-3/TRBV12-4
cdr3_nt: TGTGCCAGCAGTGGGACAGGTCCCTATGGCTACACCTTC
cdr3_aa: CASSGTGPYGYTF

d_call: .
j_call: TRBJ2-1
clone_size: .
v_call: TRBV4-1
cdr3_nt: TGCGCCAGCAGCCAACCGTTTTTCGCACGGCGGGGTTACAATGAGCAGTTCTTC
cdr3_aa: CASSQPFFARRGYNEQFF

d_call: .
j_call: TRBJ1-5
clone_size: .
v_call: TRBV24-1
cdr3_nt: TGTGCCACCAGTGGCCCAACCAATCAGCCCCAGCATTTT
cdr3_aa: CATSGPTNQPQHF

d_call: TRBD2
j_call: TRBJ2-7
clone_size: .
v_call: TRBV3-1/TRBV3-2
cdr3_nt: TGTGCCAGCAGCCACGGAGCGGGAGGGCCCTACGAGCAGTACTTC
cdr3_aa: CASSHGAGGPYEQYF

d_call: .
j_call: TRBJ1-4
clone_size: .
v_call: TRBV5-4
cdr3_nt: TGTGCCAGCAGCTTGCAGGGATCTACTGAAAAACTGTTTTTT
cdr3_aa: CASSLQGSTEKLFF

d_call: .
j_call: TRBJ2-1
clone_size: .
v_call: TRBV18
cdr3_nt: TGTGCCAGCTCACCGGGCAGGGAAAATGAGCAGTTCTTC
cdr3_aa: CASSPGRENEQFF

d_call: .
j_call: TRBJ2-3
clone_size: once
v_call: TRBV3-1/TRBV3-2
cdr3_nt: TGTGCCAGCAGCCCTATTCCCGGGCCATATACGCAGTATTTT
cdr3_aa: CASSPIPGPYTQYF

d_call: .
j_call: TRBJ2-6
clone_size: large
v_call: TRBV3-1/TRBV3-2
cdr3_nt: TGTGCCAGCCATATTGGCTCTGGGGCCAACGTCCTGACTTTC
cdr3_aa: CASHIGSGANVLTF

d_call: TRBD1
j_call: TRBJ1-2
clone_size: .
v_call: TRBV28
cdr3_nt: TGTGCCAGCAGTTTGGGTGGACAGGATTTTTATGGCTACACCTTC
cdr3_aa: CASSLGGQDFYGYTF

d_call: TRBD1
j_call: TRBJ2-7
clone_size: few
v_call: TRBV5-1
cdr3_nt: TGCGCCAGCAGCTTGGGGGACAGGGATGCCTACGAGCAGTACTTC
cdr3_aa: CASSLGDRDAYEQYF